The following is a T cell receptor (beta chain) sequence with its context. This could be a read error, since a much larger clone is one nucleotide away. This sample is drawn from a study of blood T cells in healthy people across ages. CDR1 and CDR2 from the germline V gene are LGHNA and YNFKEQ. CDR3 length equals 17 residues. Unmatched junction bases numbered 15, after V lost 0 bases and J lost 11 bases. A second PCR, run for roughly 7 to 12 cycles, used a sample-barcoded 5' primer plus a J-beta primer mix. TCRdb re-called the 5' RACE reads with MiXCR, one entry per CDR3 protein. The data show 600,000 or so distinct CDR3 sequences, 25% to 35% seen once.

Sequenced input: blood. The chain has TRBV4-2 and TRBJ2-5, with 10 bases aligning to TRBD2. This clonotype was obtained from a woman aged 80 or over in good health. The CDR3 loop is CASSQERASGGVEEQYF. In DNA, the CDR3 is TGTGCCAGCAGCCAAGAGCGGGCTAGCGGGGGAGTTGAAGAGCAGTACTTC.